Following are 12 T cell receptor beta chains from one sample sequenced in a study of blood T cell repertoires in COVID-19. Only in-frame clones appear in the TCRdb table, and some are missing; sequencing was by immunoSEQ multiplex PCR. The table includes 30,000 to 35,000 clones, 75% detected once. Sequencing was carried out using peripheral blood. Receptors were obtained from an elderly man with active or convalescent COVID-19.

Comment on this clone: Possible read error: a much larger clone is one base away. The sample contains more than one DNA sequence encoding this CDR3. The V call is TRBV3-1 (or the pseudogene TRBV3-2), the J call TRBJ2-7, with 9 bases aligning to TRBD1. The CDR3 is 17 residues long. The V and J ends lost 0 bases and 1 base, in that order; junction bases with no gene match: 7. CDR1 LGHDT and CDR2 YNNKEL come from the germline V gene (reference sequence). CDR3 region: CASSQDLTGGVSYEQYF. The CDR3 coding sequence is TGTGCCAGCAGCCAAGACTTAACAGGGGGCGTGTCCTACGAGCAGTACTTC.

This sequence joins TRBV7-6 and TRBJ2-5; D may be TRBD1 (6 bases). This CDR3 region has 17 residues. Trimming took off 2 bases at V and 5 bases at J, with 21 bases between the two ends. Looked up from germline, CDR1 is SGHVS and CDR2 is FNYEAQ. CDR3 sequence: CASSLPPAQGRGETQYF. DNA for the CDR3: TGTGCCAGCAGCTTACCCCCCGCTCAGGGGCGCGGGGAGACCCAGTACTTC.

The J gene is TRBJ2-1, the V gene TRBV14; no firm D call. The CDR3 spans 14 residues. The V and J ends lost 4 bases and 0 bases respectively, with 7 bases between them. Looked up from germline, CDR1 is SGHDN and CDR2 is FVKESK. CDR3 region: CASSPFFSYNEQFF. The DNA of the CDR3 is TGTGCCAGCAGCCCTTTCTTCTCCTACAATGAGCAGTTCTTC.

This clone has more than one count but fewer than ten. This chain links TRBV28 with TRBJ2-3; the match to TRBD1 covers 7 bases. Per germline, CDR1 MDHEN and CDR2 SYDVKM. After removal of 6 bases from V and 1 base from J, the junction contained 1 base not matched to a gene. CDR3 length: 13 amino acids. In DNA, the CDR3 is TGTGCCAGCAGCGACAGGGGCACAGATACGCAGTATTTT. Amino acid sequence: CASSDRGTDTQYF.

This clone was found once. The V call is TRBV3-1 (or the pseudogene TRBV3-2), the J call TRBJ1-3; D is unresolved. Per germline, CDR1 LGHDT and CDR2 YNNKEL (reference sequence). CDR3 size: 12 residues. Trimming left V 4 bases short and J 9 bases short, with 10 bases between. CDR3 amino acids: CASSRDPGTIYF. As DNA, the CDR3 is TGTGCCAGCAGCCGAGACCCGGGCACCATATATTTT.

The V gene is TRBV19, the J gene TRBJ2-1, with TRBD2 matching 8 bases. The CDR3 is 14 amino acids. The V and J ends lost 4 bases and 10 bases, in that order; junction bases with no gene match: 9. CDR1 is LNHDA and CDR2 is SQIVND in the germline V gene (reference sequence). The DNA for the CDR3 is TGTGCCAGTAGTAACCAACGCGGGGGGCTAGAGCAGTTCTTC. Its translation is CASSNQRGGLEQFF.

This chain's CDR3 is CASSQAASGRLYEQYF. DNA for the CDR3: TGCGCCAGCAGCCAAGCGGCTAGCGGGCGACTTTACGAGCAGTACTTC. The rearrangement joins TRBV4-1 to TRBJ2-7; TRBD2 matches at 8 bases. J was trimmed by 4 bases and V by 1 base; bases with no gene match: 9. Germline-derived CDR1 and CDR2 are MGHRA and YSYEKL. The CDR3 length is 16 residues.

The J gene is TRBJ1-1, the V gene TRBV4-3, with 8 bases that match TRBD1. The CDR3 spans 15 residues. Germline CDR1 reads LGHNA; CDR2 reads YSLEER. V lost 3 bases to trimming and J lost 4 bases; unmatched junction nucleotides: 7. The CDR3 DNA sequence: TGCGCCAGCAGCCAGAACCAGGGGGCGGCCACTGAAGCTTTCTTT. Translating it yields CASSQNQGAATEAFF.

The rearrangement links TRBV19 to TRBJ1-6; 10 bases match TRBD1. CDR1 and CDR2 from the germline V gene are LNHDA and SQIVND (reference sequence). Trimming cost V 5 bases and J 8 bases; bases outside gene matches: 9. The CDR3 loop spans 16 amino acids. The CDR3 nucleotides read TGTGCCAGTAGTGGAGAGACAGGGGGCGTCGATTCACCCCTCCACTTT. This gives the protein CASSGETGGVDSPLHF.

The chain employs TRBV24-1 and TRBJ2-1, with 9 bases lining up with TRBD2. CDR1 and CDR2 (germline): KGHDR, SFDVKD. The CDR3 length is 16 residues. The ends lost 1 base at V and 4 bases at J; junction bases unmatched: 4. CDR3 in DNA: TGTGCCACCAGTGATTTCGCGGCGGGAGGGTACAATGAGCAGTTCTTC. Residues: CATSDFAAGGYNEQFF.

The chain joins TRBV6-2 or TRBV6-3 to TRBJ2-7, with D perhaps TRBD2 (6 bases). The CDR3 covers 13 residues. The germline V gene encodes CDR1 MNHEY and CDR2 SVGEGT. Trimming removed 6 bases at V and 2 bases at J, with 11 bases between. The CDR3 DNA follows: TGTGCCAGCAGCACGGGGACTCCCTACGAGCAGTACTTC. Translating gives CASSTGTPYEQYF.

The V gene is TRBV9, the J gene TRBJ2-5; TRBD1 might be the D (6 bases). CDR1 is SGDLS, CDR2 YYNGEE, per germline. V was cut by 5 bases and J by 2 bases, with 10 bases left in between. The CDR3 is 13 amino acids. DNA for the CDR3: TGTGCCAGCAGTAGACAGGAGCAAGAGACCCAGTACTTC. Amino acid sequence: CASSRQEQETQYF.